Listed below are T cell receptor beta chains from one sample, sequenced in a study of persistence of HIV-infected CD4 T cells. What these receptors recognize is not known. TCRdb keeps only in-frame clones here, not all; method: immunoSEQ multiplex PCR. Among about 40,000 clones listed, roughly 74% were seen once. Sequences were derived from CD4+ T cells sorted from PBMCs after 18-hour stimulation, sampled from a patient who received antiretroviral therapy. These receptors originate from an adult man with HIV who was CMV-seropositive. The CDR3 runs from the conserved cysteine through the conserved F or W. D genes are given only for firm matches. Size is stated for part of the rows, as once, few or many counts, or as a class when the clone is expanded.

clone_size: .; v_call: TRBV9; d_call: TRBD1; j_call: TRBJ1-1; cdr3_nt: TGTGCCAGCAGCGGGATAGACAGGGGAATTGAAGCTTTCTTT; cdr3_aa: CASSGIDRGIEAFF
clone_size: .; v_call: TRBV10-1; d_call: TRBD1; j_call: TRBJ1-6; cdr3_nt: TGCGCCAGCGCCCACGACAGGGGCTCAGGGACACCCCTCCACTTT; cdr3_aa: CASAHDRGSGTPLHF
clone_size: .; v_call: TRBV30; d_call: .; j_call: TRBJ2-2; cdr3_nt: TGTGCCTGTTCCTCCCTTGAAATCGGGGAGCTGTTTTTT; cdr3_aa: CACSSLEIGELFF
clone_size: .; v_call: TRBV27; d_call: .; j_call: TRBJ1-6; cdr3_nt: TGTGCCAGCAGTATCTCCGGGTCAGGGAAGGGGGAAAAACCCCTCCACTTT; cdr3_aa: CASSISGSGKGEKPLHF
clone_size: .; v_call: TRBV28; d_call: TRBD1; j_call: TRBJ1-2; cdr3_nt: TGTGCCAGCAGGCCGACAGGGTGGGACTATGGCTACACCTTC; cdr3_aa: CASRPTGWDYGYTF
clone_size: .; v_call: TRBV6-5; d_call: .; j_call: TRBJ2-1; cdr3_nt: TGTGCCAGCAGTTACTCGAGTGGGGCATCGGGCAATGAGCAGTTCTTC; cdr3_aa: CASSYSSGASGNEQFF
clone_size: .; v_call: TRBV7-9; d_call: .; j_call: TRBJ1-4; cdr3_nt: TGTGCCAGCAGCTTTCGAGGGGAGGGGAGGCTACTCAATGAAAAACTGTTTTTT; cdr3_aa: CASSFRGEGRLLNEKLFF
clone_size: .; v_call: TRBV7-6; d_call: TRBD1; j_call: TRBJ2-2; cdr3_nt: TGTGCCAGCAGCCACCGGGACAGGTTCGCCGGGGAGCTGTTTTTT; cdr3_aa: CASSHRDRFAGELFF
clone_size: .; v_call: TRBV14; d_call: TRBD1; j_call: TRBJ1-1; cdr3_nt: TGTGCCAGCAGCCAAGTGAGACAGGGGGGTGAAGCTTTCTTT; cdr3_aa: CASSQVRQGGEAFF
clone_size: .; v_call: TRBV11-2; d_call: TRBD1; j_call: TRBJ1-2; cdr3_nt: TGTGCCAGCAGCGGCTCCGGGACAGGGGGCGCCTATGGCTACACCTTC; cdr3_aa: CASSGSGTGGAYGYTF
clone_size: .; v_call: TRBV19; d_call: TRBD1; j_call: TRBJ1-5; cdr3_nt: TGTGCCAGTAGTCCTTCGGACAGGGGCCGTATTCAGCCCCAGCATTTT; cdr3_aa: CASSPSDRGRIQPQHF
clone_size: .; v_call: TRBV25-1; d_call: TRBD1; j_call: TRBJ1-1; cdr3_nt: TGTGCCAGCAGTGACGCGCAGGGGGCTGGGAACACTGAAGCTTTCTTT; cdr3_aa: CASSDAQGAGNTEAFF
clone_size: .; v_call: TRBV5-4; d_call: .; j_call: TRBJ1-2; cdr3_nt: TGTGCCAGCAGCTTCCCTCAGGCCACTAACTATGGCTACACCTTC; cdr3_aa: CASSFPQATNYGYTF
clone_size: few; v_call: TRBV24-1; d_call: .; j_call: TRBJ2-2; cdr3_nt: TGTGCCACCAGTAAATCACGGTCCGGGGAGCTGTTTTTT; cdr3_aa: CATSKSRSGELFF
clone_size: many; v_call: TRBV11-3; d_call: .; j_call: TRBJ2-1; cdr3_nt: TGTGCCAGCAGCCTTGACTCCTCAAGCTCCTACAATGAGCAGTTCTTC; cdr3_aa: CASSLDSSSSYNEQFF
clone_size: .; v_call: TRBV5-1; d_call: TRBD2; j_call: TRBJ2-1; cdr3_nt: TGCGCCAGCAGCTTGTTCGGGACTAGTAATGAGCAGTTCTTC; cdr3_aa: CASSLFGTSNEQFF
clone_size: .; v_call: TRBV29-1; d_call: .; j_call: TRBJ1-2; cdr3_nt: TGCAGCGTTGCGGACTCCCGTGTTGGTGGCTACACCTTC; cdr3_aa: CSVADSRVGGYTF
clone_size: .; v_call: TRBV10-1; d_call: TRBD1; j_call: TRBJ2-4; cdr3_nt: TGCGCCAGCAGTGATCATGGACAGGGGGCTAGCAAAAACATTCAGTACTTC; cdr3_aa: CASSDHGQGASKNIQYF
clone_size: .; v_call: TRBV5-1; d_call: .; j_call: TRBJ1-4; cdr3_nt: TGCGCCAGTTCCCGGGACACCCCAACTAATGAAAAACTGTTTTTT; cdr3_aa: CASSRDTPTNEKLFF
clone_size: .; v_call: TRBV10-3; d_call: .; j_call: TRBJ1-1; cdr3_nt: TGTGCCATCGGAAGGGGGAACACTGAAGCTTTCTTT; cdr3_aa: CAIGRGNTEAFF
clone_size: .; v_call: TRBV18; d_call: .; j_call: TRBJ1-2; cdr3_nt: TGTGCCAGCTCAATTCAAGTTGCTAACTATGGCTACACCTTC; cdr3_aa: CASSIQVANYGYTF
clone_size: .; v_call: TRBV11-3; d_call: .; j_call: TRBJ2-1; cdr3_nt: TGTGCCAGCAGCTTAGAAGCCGGCAACAATGAGCAGTTCTTC; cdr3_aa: CASSLEAGNNEQFF
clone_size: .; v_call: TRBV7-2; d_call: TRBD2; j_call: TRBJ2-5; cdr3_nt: TGTGCCAGCAGCTTAAGAGCGGGGGGAGGGAGGAAAGGGACCCAGTACTTC; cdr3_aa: CASSLRAGGGRKGTQYF